These T cell receptor beta chains were read from a single sample in a study of T-cell reconstitution after alpha-beta-depleted transplantation in children. One entry per CDR3 protein results from TCRdb running MiXCR on the PCR reads. Counted here are 700,000 or so distinct CDR3 sequences, about an eighth occurring once; the ten biggest clones make up 0.65% to 0.9%. This specimen was PBMCs, taken before TCRalphabeta/CD19-depleted stem cell transplant. All receptors derive from a girl between 2 and 10 years old with congenital amegakaryocytic thrombocytopenia, due to receive a stem cell transplant. Each CDR3 is given with its conserved first and last residue. The D gene is left open where the match is weak. The size field is filled for only some rows; it gives once, few, many or a size class.

d_gene,j_gene,abundance,v_gene,CDR3nt,CDR3aa
TRBD2,TRBJ2-7,many,TRBV6-4,TGTGCCAGTTGGGGGTACGCGGACAGAAATAGCTACGGGACTAGCGGAACCTACGAGCAGTACTTC,CASWGYADRNSYGTSGTYEQYF
TRBD2,TRBJ2-7,-,TRBV20-1,TGCAGTGCTAGAACTCCTGGCCTAGCGGGAGTTAAGGACGAGCAGTACTTC,CSARTPGLAGVKDEQYF
-,TRBJ1-4,-,TRBV3-1,TGTGCCAGCAGCCAAGAGGTTGCAACTAATGAAAAACTGTTTTTT,CASSQEVATNEKLFF
-,TRBJ2-1,many,TRBV15,TGTGCCACCAGCAGAGGATCGGTTGAAATGGGAGGTGAGCAGTTCTTC,CATSRGSVEMGGEQFF
-,TRBJ2-7,-,TRBV7-2,TGTGCCAGCAAGTTCAGTATCACCTCCTACGAGCAGTACTTC,CASKFSITSYEQYF
TRBD1,TRBJ2-7,many,TRBV4-2,TGTGCCAGCAGCCAAGCAAAGGGGACCGGGACAGCAAACTACGAGCAGTACTTC,CASSQAKGTGTANYEQYF
-,TRBJ2-3,many,TRBV7-8,TGTGCCAGCACCTTTGCTGATACGCAGTATTTT,CASTFADTQYF
-,TRBJ2-1,few,TRBV6-5,TGTGCCAGCAGTTACTTAGGAGGGTCCTACAATGAGCAGTTCTTC,CASSYLGGSYNEQFF
TRBD2,TRBJ2-3,-,TRBV20-1,TGCAGTGCCCATCGGACTAGCGGAATAACAGATACGCAGTATTTT,CSAHRTSGITDTQYF
-,TRBJ2-3,many,TRBV27,TGTGCCAGCACCCCTTTTTCCAGCGGCTACACAGATACGCAGTATTTT,CASTPFSSGYTDTQYF
TRBD2,TRBJ2-7,few,TRBV15,TGTGCCACCAGTCTCGGGAGGGGGTACGAGCAGTACTTC,CATSLGRGYEQYF
TRBD2,TRBJ2-1,-,TRBV5-1,TGCGCCAGCAGCTTCGAGACTAGCGTCAGCTCCTACAATGAGCAGTTCTTC,CASSFETSVSSYNEQFF
-,TRBJ2-1,few,TRBV7-3,TGTGCCAGCAGCCAGCGGGGACAGCCCAATGAGCAGTTCTTC,CASSQRGQPNEQFF
TRBD2,TRBJ2-7,many,TRBV20-1,TGCAGTGCTCCGAGCGGGAGAGGTTCCTACGAGCAGTACTTC,CSAPSGRGSYEQYF
TRBD1,TRBJ1-2,few,TRBV6-1,TGTGCCAGCAGTCGGATACAGGGGGAGAATGGCTACACCTTC,CASSRIQGENGYTF
-,TRBJ1-1,few,TRBV29-1,TGCAGCTCCGGGCCTCCAAAAGCTTTCTTT,CSSGPPKAFF
-,TRBJ2-2,-,TRBV20-1,TGCAGTGCCTACACCTCGAACACCGGGGAGCTGTTTTTT,CSAYTSNTGELFF
TRBD2,TRBJ2-5,-,TRBV10-3,TGTGCCATCAGTGGAGGTTTCAGCGGGAGGGCCGGAGAGACCCAGTACTTC,CAISGGFSGRAGETQYF
-,TRBJ1-5,-,TRBV12-3/TRBV12-4,TGTGCCAGCAGTTTAGCCACGGGAGTTAGCAATCAGCCCCAGCATTTT,CASSLATGVSNQPQHF
TRBD2,TRBJ2-1,few,TRBV7-6,TGTGCCAGCAGCCAAAGCACCCAAGGACTAGTCGAGCAGTTCTTC,CASSQSTQGLVEQFF
-,TRBJ1-5,many,TRBV20-1,TGCAGTGCGACTACCGGGAGGAGCAATCAGCCCCAGCATTTT,CSATTGRSNQPQHF
TRBD1,TRBJ1-2,many,TRBV5-1,TGCGCCAGCAGCTTGAACCGGGACAGACCGTTCTATGGCTACACCTTC,CASSLNRDRPFYGYTF
TRBD2,TRBJ2-1,many,TRBV5-1,TGCGCCAGCAGCTTGCCAGGACTAGCCTACAATGAGCAGTTCTTC,CASSLPGLAYNEQFF